This T cell receptor beta chain was found in a study of T cells in Graves' hyperthyroidism and ophthalmopathy. General study points: Most thyroid clonotypes that were expanded above 0.001 also turned up in blood.

Investigators excluded patients with uncontrolled infection, other autoimmune disease, pregnancy or lactation. Diagnosis relied on clinical symptoms, serum thyroxine and TRAb, thyroid ultrasound and orbital computed tomography. There were TCR beta CDR3 regions amplified from RNA transcripts. HTBI primers were used for first-round RT-PCR of the TCR CDR3. TCRdb fed the multiplex PCR reads into MiXCR, producing one record per CDR3 protein. The data hold 640,000 or so distinct CDR3 sequences, with roughly 14% observed a single time. Germline lookup yields CDR1 MNHEY and CDR2 SVGAGI. This CDR3 is 16 amino acids long. The V gene lost 0 bases and the J gene lost 1 base, with 12 bases spanning the gap. A note on this clonotype: Its target is not known.

The rearrangement uses TRBV6-5 and TRBJ1-1; D might be TRBD1 (5 bases). This clonotype was obtained from a woman aged 40 to 49 with Graves' ophthalmopathy. The sequencing input was blood. Written as DNA, the CDR3 is TGTGCCAGCAGTTACTCGGCGGGAGGGGCGAACACTGAAGCTTTCTTT. Translated, it gives CASSYSAGGANTEAFF.